Shown below are 19 T cell receptor beta chains from a single sample sequenced in a study of control samples from healthy donors and cancer patients. TCRdb's copy holds only in-frame clones and misses some; the assay was immunoSEQ multiplex PCR. Found here are about 130,000 clones, around 92% of them singletons; the top ten hold 6% to 9.5%. The sample was PBMCs. These TCRs come from a man aged 50 or older with head and neck cancer.

The V and J genes are TRBV7-2 and TRBJ2-3; D is uncertain. This CDR3 is built from 15 residues. Per germline, CDR1 SGHTA and CDR2 FQGNSA. V was cut by 2 bases and J by 0 bases, with 9 bases left in between. DNA of the CDR3: TGTGCCAGCAGCTTACGGCGTGGGAGCACAGATACGCAGTATTTT. It translates to CASSLRRGSTDTQYF.

This clone came up once. This chain links TRBV5-5 with TRBJ2-4, with D tentatively TRBD2 (5 bases). Trimming removed 6 bases from V and 1 base from J, with 20 bases in between. Germline CDR1 and CDR2: SGHKS and YYEKEE (reference sequence). The CDR3 is 17 amino acids. CDR3 nucleotide sequence: TGTGCCAGCAATCTCCGTGGAGGAGCTGGGGCCAAAAACATTCAGTACTTC. Its translation is CASNLRGGAGAKNIQYF. Full variable domain (outside the CDR3, taken from reference TRBV5-5 and TRBJ2-4): DAGVTQSPTHLIKTRGQQVTLRCSPISGHKSVSWYQQVLGQGPQFIFQYYEKEERGRGNFPDRFSARQFPNYSSELNVNALLLGDSALYLCASNLRGGAGAKNIQYFGAGTRLSVL.

The CDR3 bases are TGTGCCAGCTCACCGACTAGCGGGGCGGACACGCAGTATTTT. Protein sequence: CASSPTSGADTQYF. V gene TRBV18 combines with J gene TRBJ2-3; 11 bases fit TRBD2. Germline values: CDR1 KGHSH, CDR2 LQKENI. V lost 3 bases, J lost 9 bases, and 5 bases stayed unmatched. The CDR3 loop spans 14 amino acids. The full variable domain, rest sourced from reference TRBV18 and TRBJ2-3, is NAGVMQNPRHLVRRRGQEARLRCSPMKGHSHVYWYRQLPEEGLKFMVYLQKENIIDESGMPKERFSAEFPKEGPSILRIQQVVRGDSAAYFCASSPTSGADTQYFGPGTRLTVL.

This clone came up a few times. This chain connects TRBV14 to TRBJ1-2, with D uncertain. The CDR3 has 15 residues. Between the trimmed V and J ends, which lost 4 bases and 5 bases, there was a span of 17 bases. Germline loops: CDR1 SGHDN, CDR2 FVKESK. CDR3 DNA: TGTGCCAGCAGCCCTCCTGCGACGGTTTCTTATGGCTACACCTTC. Translation: CASSPPATVSYGYTF.

The gene calls are TRBV5-4 and TRBJ2-3; D uncertain. V shed 2 bases and J shed 4 bases, with 2 bases lying between them. This CDR3 has 11 amino acids. Germline-derived CDR1 and CDR2 are SGHNT and YYREEE (reference sequence). CDR3 residues: CASSFADTQYF. In DNA, the CDR3 is TGTGCCAGCAGCTTTGCAGATACGCAGTATTTT.

This clone was counted between two and nine times. The chain carries TRBV7-9 and TRBJ1-3, with 9 positions matching TRBD1. Germline V CDR1 and CDR2: SEHNR, FQNEAQ (reference sequence). The CDR3 runs 15 residues. The J segment lost 2 bases and the V segment lost 5 bases, leaving 4 bases of the junction unmatched. Written as DNA, the CDR3 is TGTGCCAGCAGCAAATGGGACAGGGCTGGAAACACCATATATTTT. Translation gives CASSKWDRAGNTIYF.

This clone was seen more than once but under ten times. The chain carries TRBV6-1 and TRBJ1-5; possible D gene TRBD1, 5 bases. The V end lost 4 bases, the J end lost 5 bases, and 21 bases lay between the germline ends. Germline values: CDR1 MNHNS, CDR2 SASEGT. The CDR3 contains 17 residues. As DNA, the CDR3 is TGTGCCAGCAGTGTCCGCCCGGGGGGAGTACCAGATCAGCCCCAGCATTTT. It specifies CASSVRPGGVPDQPQHF.

This clone has only one observation. J is TRBJ1-4 and V is TRBV6-5; the D gene is possibly TRBD1 (6 bases). The CDR3 has 15 amino acids. V was shortened by 6 bases and J by 8 bases, with 19 bases between the two germline ends. Germline V CDR1 and CDR2: MNHEY, SVGAGI. CDR3 bases: TGTGCCAGCAGCCGAACCTACAGGGTCGGCGAAAAACTGTTTTTT. This codes for CASSRTYRVGEKLFF.

The V and J genes are TRBV15 and TRBJ2-1, with no clear D. CDR1 and CDR2 (germline): LNHNV, YYDKDF (reference sequence). The V end was cut by 7 bases, the J end by 2 bases, with 9 bases between. CDR3 length: 13 residues. The CDR3 protein is CATTRGPYNEQFF. Here the CDR3 DNA reads TGTGCCACCACCCGTGGACCCTACAATGAGCAGTTCTTC.

The V and J genes are TRBV28 and TRBJ2-7, with D uncertain. Trimming pared 2 bases from V and 1 base from J, leaving 12 bases between. The CDR3 covers 15 residues. Germline assignment: CDR1 MDHEN and CDR2 SYDVKM. CDR3 sequence (DNA): TGTGCCAGCAGTTTAAGTACAAGCGTTTCCTACGAGCAGTACTTC. Protein sequence: CASSLSTSVSYEQYF.

CDR3 DNA sequence: TGTGCCAGCAGCTTGATGGCAGCGAACACCGGGGAGCTGTTTTTT. It translates to CASSLMAANTGELFF. The rearrangement joins TRBV11-2 to TRBJ2-2; D gene unclear. The CDR3 is 15 amino acids. The V gene lost 3 bases and the J gene lost 0 bases, with 8 bases spanning the gap. From germline, CDR1 is SGHAT and CDR2 FQNNGV.

The V gene is TRBV18, the J gene TRBJ1-4; D remains ambiguous. CDR1 KGHSH and CDR2 LQKENI come from the germline V gene. V was shortened by 2 bases and J by 8 bases, with 18 bases between the two germline ends. CDR3 length equals 16 residues. CDR3: CASSPGATARTEKLFF. CDR3 coding DNA: TGTGCCAGCTCACCAGGCGCAACCGCGCGTACCGAAAAACTGTTTTTT.

The chain joins TRBV5-1 to TRBJ2-7, with 7 bases matching TRBD1. The germline gives CDR1 SGHRS, CDR2 YFSETQ. The V and J ends lost 1 base and 1 base, in that order; junction bases with no gene match: 11. This CDR3 has 17 residues. CDR3 region: CASSLQRTGAQSYEQYF. Here the CDR3 DNA reads TGCGCCAGCAGCTTGCAACGAACAGGGGCGCAATCCTACGAGCAGTACTTC.

The V and J genes are TRBV5-4 and TRBJ1-6; D is possibly TRBD1 (5 bases). Trimming took off 2 bases at V and 12 bases at J, with 9 bases between the two ends. There are 12 residues in the CDR3. Per the germline V gene, CDR1 is SGHNT and CDR2 is YYREEE (reference sequence). The chain's CDR3 is CASSFTGGPLHF. CDR3 nucleotides: TGTGCCAGCAGCTTTACCGGGGGACCCCTCCACTTT.

A few counts support this clone. The chain links TRBV18 to TRBJ2-6; D gene ambiguous. Trimming took 6 bases from V and 1 from J, leaving 10 bases between them. CDR3 length equals 15 residues. The germline V gene has CDR1 KGHSH and CDR2 LQKENI. The CDR3 loop reads CASSIRVSGANVLTF. The CDR3 nucleotides are TGTGCCAGCTCTATAAGGGTATCTGGGGCCAACGTCCTGACTTTC.

The chain employs TRBV19 and TRBJ2-1, with D unclear. Deletions cut 5 bases from V and 8 bases from J, with 16 bases between. The CDR3 length is 14 residues. Germline loops: CDR1 LNHDA, CDR2 SQIVND (reference sequence). The CDR3 sequence is CASSLAHQEYEQFF. As DNA, the CDR3 is TGTGCCAGTAGTTTAGCACATCAGGAGTATGAGCAGTTCTTC.

The chain links TRBV29-1 to TRBJ2-7; D unclear. The CDR3 length is 14 residues. Trimming removed 8 bases at V and 4 bases at J, with 21 bases between. Per germline, CDR1 SQVTM and CDR2 ANQGSEA. The CDR3 reads CSILMGPSEYEQYF. The CDR3 DNA reads TGCAGCATTCTTATGGGCCCGTCGGAATACGAGCAGTACTTC.

This chain links TRBV9 with TRBJ1-3; D may be TRBD1 (5 bases). V dropped 3 bases and J dropped 1 base, with 14 bases sitting between them. Germline loops: CDR1 SGDLS, CDR2 YYNGEE. CDR3 length: 16 residues. The CDR3: CASSGFQGASGNTIYF. DNA of the CDR3: TGTGCCAGCAGCGGATTTCAGGGAGCTTCTGGAAACACCATATATTTT.

This clone was counted once. The chain carries TRBV18 and TRBJ1-6, with a tentative D call TRBD1 (5 bases). CDR1 is KGHSH, CDR2 LQKENI, per germline. The CDR3 loop spans 15 amino acids. V was shortened by 2 bases and J by 7 bases, with 12 bases between the two germline ends. CDR3 DNA sequence: TGTGCCAGCTCACCAATGCAAGGGGACAATTCACCCCTCCACTTT. It codes for CASSPMQGDNSPLHF.